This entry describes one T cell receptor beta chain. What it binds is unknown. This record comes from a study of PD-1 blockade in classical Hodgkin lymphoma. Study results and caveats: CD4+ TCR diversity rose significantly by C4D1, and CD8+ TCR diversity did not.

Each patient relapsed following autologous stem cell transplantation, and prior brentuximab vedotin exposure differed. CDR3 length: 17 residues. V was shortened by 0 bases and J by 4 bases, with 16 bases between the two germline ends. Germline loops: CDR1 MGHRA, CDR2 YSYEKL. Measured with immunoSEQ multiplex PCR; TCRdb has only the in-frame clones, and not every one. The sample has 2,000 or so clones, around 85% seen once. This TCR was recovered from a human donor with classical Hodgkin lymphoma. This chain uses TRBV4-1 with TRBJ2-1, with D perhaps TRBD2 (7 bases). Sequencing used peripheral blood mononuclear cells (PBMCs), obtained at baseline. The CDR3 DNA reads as TGCGCCAGCAGCCAAGATCCTGGAGGGGGGGGATACAATGAGCAGTTCTTC. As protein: CASSQDPGGGGYNEQFF.